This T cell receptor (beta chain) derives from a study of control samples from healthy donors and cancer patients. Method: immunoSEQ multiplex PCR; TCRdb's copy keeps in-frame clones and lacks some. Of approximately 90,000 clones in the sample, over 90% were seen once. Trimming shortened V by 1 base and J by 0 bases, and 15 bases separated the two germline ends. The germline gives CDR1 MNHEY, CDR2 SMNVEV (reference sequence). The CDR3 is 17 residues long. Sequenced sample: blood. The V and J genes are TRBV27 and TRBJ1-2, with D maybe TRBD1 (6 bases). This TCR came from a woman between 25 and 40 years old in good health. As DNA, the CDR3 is TGTGCCAGCAGTTTATTAGGACAGCCAAAAACTAACTATGGCTACACCTTC. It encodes CASSLLGQPKTNYGYTF.